A selection of T cell receptor beta chains follows, all from one sample in a study of Graves' ophthalmopathy and Graves' hyperthyroidism. TCRdb reanalysed the multiplex PCR reads using MiXCR and keeps one entry per CDR3 protein. Here the sample spans 300,000 to 400,000 distinct CDR3 sequences, about a sixth being singletons. The sequencing input was peripheral blood. The origin of the receptors is an adult woman with stable Graves' hyperthyroidism. The CDR3 runs from the conserved cysteine through the conserved F or W. A D gene is named only where the DNA matches it firmly. Clone size is shown for a subset of rows, as once, few, many or a class of expanded clone.

clone_size,v_call,j_call,d_call,cdr3_nt,cdr3_aa
many,TRBV10-3,TRBJ2-7,TRBD1,TGTGCCACCACTCGGACAGGGGGTAACGAGCAGTACTTC,CATTRTGGNEQYF
many,TRBV3-1,TRBJ1-1,.,TGTGCCAGCAGCCAAGAAGGGGTGAACACTGAAGCTTTCTTT,CASSQEGVNTEAFF
many,TRBV12-5,TRBJ1-1,.,TGTGCTAGTGGTAAGGGAGGGGAGTGGAACACTGAAGCTTTCTTT,CASGKGGEWNTEAFF
many,TRBV12-3/TRBV12-4,TRBJ2-3,TRBD1,TGTGCCAGCAGTTTGGGACAGCCCAGCACGCAGTATTTT,CASSLGQPSTQYF
many,TRBV18,TRBJ2-7,TRBD1,TGTGCCAGCTCGCCCCGGGACAGGGGTTCCTACGAGCAGTACTTC,CASSPRDRGSYEQYF
many,TRBV12-3/TRBV12-4,TRBJ1-2,TRBD1,TGTGCCAGCAGTTCTCAAGGGGGCGTGGGTGGCTACACCTTC,CASSSQGGVGGYTF
.,TRBV3-1,TRBJ2-7,.,TGTGCCAGCAGCCAAGTTCCTACCCTCGGAGGGGAGCAGTACTTC,CASSQVPTLGGEQYF
.,TRBV6-2/TRBV6-3,TRBJ2-6,.,TGTGCCAGCAGCCCGGGACTTACCCCCTCTGGGGCCAACGTCCTGACTTTC,CASSPGLTPSGANVLTF
few,TRBV20-1,TRBJ1-2,.,TGCAGTGCTAGTGACAGGCCCAGCTATGGCTACACCTTC,CSASDRPSYGYTF
many,TRBV24-1,TRBJ2-2,.,TGTGCCACCAGTGATCGGCGGGTCCGCACCGGGGAGCTGTTTTTT,CATSDRRVRTGELFF
few,TRBV14,TRBJ2-5,.,TGTGCCAGCAGCCAAGATGGTGAGGGGGAGACCCAGTACTTC,CASSQDGEGETQYF
many,TRBV19,TRBJ2-7,.,TGTGCCAGTAGCCCATCAGGGTGGGCCTACGAGCAGTACTTC,CASSPSGWAYEQYF
few,TRBV12-5,TRBJ1-5,.,TGTGCTAGTGGTTTTCCCAAAACATCTCCCCGGCCCTTACTCAGCCGTTGGCATTTT,CASGFPKTSPRPLLSRWHF
many,TRBV28,TRBJ2-7,.,TGTGCCAGCAGTCCTGACAGCCCCTCCAACTACGAGCAGTACTTC,CASSPDSPSNYEQYF
many,TRBV14,TRBJ2-7,TRBD1,TGTGCCAGCAGCCGGACAGGGGGCGGGGACGAGCAGTACTTC,CASSRTGGGDEQYF
many,TRBV12-3/TRBV12-4,TRBJ1-2,TRBD1,TGTGCCAGCAGTCCGGGACAGGGTTACGGTAGCTATGGCTACACCTTC,CASSPGQGYGSYGYTF
many,TRBV6-5,TRBJ1-6,.,TGTGCCAGCAGTTCCCCCGGACTGAATTCACCCCTCCACTTT,CASSSPGLNSPLHF
once,TRBV14,TRBJ1-1,TRBD1,TGTGCCAGCAGCCAGGAACCGACAGGGTGGGACACTGAAGCTTTCTTT,CASSQEPTGWDTEAFF
.,TRBV12-5,TRBJ1-1,TRBD1,TGTGCTAGTGGCCAAACGCAGGGGGCTGAAGCTTTCTTT,CASGQTQGAEAFF
many,TRBV6-1,TRBJ2-7,.,TGTGCCAGCAGTGATACCGCAGGGGCCTACGAGCAGTACTTC,CASSDTAGAYEQYF
.,TRBV12-3/TRBV12-4,TRBJ1-2,TRBD1,TGTGCCAGCAGTTTAGCCGGACGGGACAGGAGGAAAAATGGCTACACCTTC,CASSLAGRDRRKNGYTF
.,TRBV20-1,TRBJ2-5,TRBD2,TGCAGTGCTAGAGATGCACTAGCGGGACCGGAGACCCAGTACTTC,CSARDALAGPETQYF
many,TRBV24-1,TRBJ2-5,.,TGTGCCACCAGTGATTCCACCCAAAAAGAGACCCAGTACTTC,CATSDSTQKETQYF